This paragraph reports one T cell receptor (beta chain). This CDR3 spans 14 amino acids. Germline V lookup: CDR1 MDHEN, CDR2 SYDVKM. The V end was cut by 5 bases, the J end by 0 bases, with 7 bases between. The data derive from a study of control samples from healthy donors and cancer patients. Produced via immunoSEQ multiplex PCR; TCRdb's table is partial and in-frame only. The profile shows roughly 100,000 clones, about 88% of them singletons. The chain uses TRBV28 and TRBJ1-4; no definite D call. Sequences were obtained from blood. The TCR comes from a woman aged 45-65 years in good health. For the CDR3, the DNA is TGTGCCAGCAGTAGGGCAGCAACTAATGAAAAACTGTTTTTT. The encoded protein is CASSRAATNEKLFF.